The rows below give T cell receptor beta chains drawn from one sample of a study of OX40 agonist ivuxolimab in advanced cancers. The data were produced by immunoSEQ multiplex PCR, yet TCRdb's version contains in-frame clones alone and is incomplete. The sample has roughly 91,000 clones, approximately 94% seen once. The sequenced sample was CD4+ or CD8+ T cells sorted from blood, obtained in a trial of the OX40 agonist ivuxolimab. The source of these receptors is an adult with an advanced solid tumor such as melanoma, head and neck, liver or kidney cancer. Both conserved end residues are part of each CDR3. The order of the fields is clone size, V gene, D gene, J gene, CDR3 DNA, CDR3 protein. The D gene is left open where the match is weak. Not every row has a clone size; where given, it reads once, few, many or a size class.

abundance: .
v_gene: TRBV27
d_gene: .
j_gene: TRBJ1-4
CDR3nt: TGTGCCAGCAGTTTATCCCGGCAGAGGGGTGAAAAACTGTTTTTT
CDR3aa: CASSLSRQRGEKLFF

abundance: .
v_gene: TRBV6-5
d_gene: TRBD1
j_gene: TRBJ1-6
CDR3nt: TGTGCCAGCAGTTACTCGGCGGGACAGGAGAATTCACCCCTCCACTTT
CDR3aa: CASSYSAGQENSPLHF

abundance: .
v_gene: TRBV29-1
d_gene: .
j_gene: TRBJ2-1
CDR3nt: TGCAGCGTAGTACCTCAGGGTGGGGGGTACAATGAGCAGTTCTTC
CDR3aa: CSVVPQGGGYNEQFF

abundance: few
v_gene: TRBV6-5
d_gene: TRBD2
j_gene: TRBJ2-7
CDR3nt: TGTGCCAGCACCGCTAGCGGGAACTACGAGCAGTACTTC
CDR3aa: CASTASGNYEQYF

abundance: .
v_gene: TRBV15
d_gene: .
j_gene: TRBJ2-2
CDR3nt: TGTGCCACCAGCAGAGTAGGGGTGGAAACCGGGGAGCTGTTTTTT
CDR3aa: CATSRVGVETGELFF

abundance: .
v_gene: TRBV13
d_gene: .
j_gene: TRBJ1-1
CDR3nt: TGTGCCAGCAGCTTACGGGGAGGGAACACTGAAGCTTTCTTT
CDR3aa: CASSLRGGNTEAFF

abundance: .
v_gene: TRBV5-4
d_gene: TRBD2
j_gene: TRBJ2-3
CDR3nt: TGTGCCAGCAGTTTTAGCGGGGGCGGGGCAGATACGCAGTATTTT
CDR3aa: CASSFSGGGADTQYF

abundance: .
v_gene: TRBV30
d_gene: .
j_gene: TRBJ1-2
CDR3nt: TGTGCCTGGAGTGTAGGGGGACTCTATGGCTACACCTTC
CDR3aa: CAWSVGGLYGYTF

abundance: .
v_gene: TRBV6-5
d_gene: .
j_gene: TRBJ1-1
CDR3nt: TGTGCCAGTCTGAGCCAGGGGCGCCTGAACACTGAAGCTTTCTTT
CDR3aa: CASLSQGRLNTEAFF

abundance: .
v_gene: TRBV5-1
d_gene: TRBD2
j_gene: TRBJ2-1
CDR3nt: TGCGCCAGCAGCTTGGTCTCTGGCGGGGGGCTCTATCATTACAATGAGCAGTTCTTC
CDR3aa: CASSLVSGGGLYHYNEQFF

abundance: .
v_gene: TRBV20-1
d_gene: .
j_gene: TRBJ2-1
CDR3nt: TGCAGTGCTAGCGTGGGGAATGAGCAGTTCTTC
CDR3aa: CSASVGNEQFF

abundance: .
v_gene: TRBV27
d_gene: .
j_gene: TRBJ2-5
CDR3nt: TGTGCCAGCAGCGTGCAAGAGACCCAGTACTTC
CDR3aa: CASSVQETQYF

abundance: .
v_gene: TRBV7-6
d_gene: .
j_gene: TRBJ2-5
CDR3nt: TGTGCCAGCAGCTCACCGGGACACCAGTACCAAGAGACCCAGTACTTC
CDR3aa: CASSSPGHQYQETQYF

abundance: once
v_gene: TRBV9
d_gene: .
j_gene: TRBJ2-3
CDR3nt: TGTGCCAGCAGCGTAGGGGTGGGTGACGGGGGCACAGATACGCAGTATTTT
CDR3aa: CASSVGVGDGGTDTQYF

abundance: .
v_gene: TRBV7-6
d_gene: TRBD2
j_gene: TRBJ2-1
CDR3nt: TGTGCCAGCAGCTTTAGCGGGGGGGCCGCTTACAATGAGCAGTTCTTC
CDR3aa: CASSFSGGAAYNEQFF

abundance: once
v_gene: TRBV9
d_gene: .
j_gene: TRBJ1-1
CDR3nt: TGTGCCAGCAGCGTATCACCGGGCAAGAACACTGAAGCTTTCTTT
CDR3aa: CASSVSPGKNTEAFF

abundance: .
v_gene: TRBV7-3
d_gene: .
j_gene: TRBJ2-5
CDR3nt: TGTGCCAGCAGCTTAGGGACACAAGAGACCCAGTACTTC
CDR3aa: CASSLGTQETQYF

abundance: .
v_gene: TRBV19
d_gene: .
j_gene: TRBJ2-7
CDR3nt: TGTGCCAGTAGTATGAGGCCCATACCCGGCGAGCAGTACTTC
CDR3aa: CASSMRPIPGEQYF

abundance: .
v_gene: TRBV4-1
d_gene: .
j_gene: TRBJ2-7
CDR3nt: TGCGCCAGCAGCCAAGAACCGGGAGAGGACGAGCAGTACTTC
CDR3aa: CASSQEPGEDEQYF

abundance: .
v_gene: TRBV11-1
d_gene: TRBD1
j_gene: TRBJ1-3
CDR3nt: TGTGCCAGCAGCTTAGTTTGGACAGGGGGCCTTGGAGGAAACACCATATATTTT
CDR3aa: CASSLVWTGGLGGNTIYF

abundance: .
v_gene: TRBV5-1
d_gene: TRBD1
j_gene: TRBJ2-2
CDR3nt: TGCGCCAGCAGCTTGGGGACAGGGCCTCCCGGTGAGCTGTTTTTT
CDR3aa: CASSLGTGPPGELFF

abundance: .
v_gene: TRBV10-1
d_gene: .
j_gene: TRBJ2-7
CDR3nt: TGCGCCAGCAGTCCGGGACCCACCTACGAGCAGTACTTC
CDR3aa: CASSPGPTYEQYF

abundance: .
v_gene: TRBV27
d_gene: .
j_gene: TRBJ1-4
CDR3nt: TGTGCCAGCAGTTACGGGGCTGCTAATGAAAAACTGTTTTTT
CDR3aa: CASSYGAANEKLFF

abundance: .
v_gene: TRBV7-9
d_gene: .
j_gene: TRBJ1-4
CDR3nt: TGTGCCAGCAGCTTGGGACCTGGGGAAAAACTGTTTTTT
CDR3aa: CASSLGPGEKLFF

abundance: .
v_gene: TRBV4-2
d_gene: .
j_gene: TRBJ1-2
CDR3nt: TGTGCCAGCAGCCCTACTCTAGGGTCTAACTATGGCTACACCTTC
CDR3aa: CASSPTLGSNYGYTF

abundance: .
v_gene: TRBV6-5
d_gene: .
j_gene: TRBJ2-1
CDR3nt: TGTGCCAGCAGTCCACTAGGGCGCTCCTACAATGAGCAGTTCTTC
CDR3aa: CASSPLGRSYNEQFF

abundance: .
v_gene: TRBV27
d_gene: .
j_gene: TRBJ2-7
CDR3nt: TGTGCCAGCACCTTAACCACGCCGGGACCTTATTTTTACGAGCAGTACTTC
CDR3aa: CASTLTTPGPYFYEQYF

abundance: once
v_gene: TRBV9
d_gene: TRBD2
j_gene: TRBJ2-3
CDR3nt: TGTGCCAGCAGCGTACCCACTAGCGGGGGCCCCACAGATACGCAGTATTTT
CDR3aa: CASSVPTSGGPTDTQYF

abundance: .
v_gene: TRBV27
d_gene: TRBD1
j_gene: TRBJ1-5
CDR3nt: TGTGCCAGCAGTTTGACCGGGACAGGGTTGGGCAATCAGCCCCAGCATTTT
CDR3aa: CASSLTGTGLGNQPQHF

abundance: .
v_gene: TRBV27
d_gene: .
j_gene: TRBJ2-1
CDR3nt: TGTGCCAGCACCTCATCCAATGAGCAGTTCTTC
CDR3aa: CASTSSNEQFF

abundance: .
v_gene: TRBV4-3
d_gene: TRBD1
j_gene: TRBJ2-7
CDR3nt: TGCGCCAGCAGCCTAGACAGGGGGTCCTCCTACGAGCAGTACTTC
CDR3aa: CASSLDRGSSYEQYF

abundance: once
v_gene: TRBV18
d_gene: TRBD2
j_gene: TRBJ2-1
CDR3nt: TGTGCCAGCTCACCACCGGGACTAGCGGGTCGAAGCTCCTACAATGAGCAGTTCTTC
CDR3aa: CASSPPGLAGRSSYNEQFF

abundance: .
v_gene: TRBV28
d_gene: .
j_gene: TRBJ1-5
CDR3nt: TGTGCCAGCACCAGCCAAGGGGTTAGCAATCAGCCCCAGCATTTT
CDR3aa: CASTSQGVSNQPQHF

abundance: .
v_gene: TRBV28
d_gene: .
j_gene: TRBJ2-4
CDR3nt: TGTGCCAGCAGTTTTAGCGGTGTCATTCAGTACTTC
CDR3aa: CASSFSGVIQYF

abundance: .
v_gene: TRBV2
d_gene: TRBD1
j_gene: TRBJ2-5
CDR3nt: TGTGCCATCACGGACAGGGGTGAGGAGACCCAGTACTTC
CDR3aa: CAITDRGEETQYF

abundance: .
v_gene: TRBV7-9
d_gene: .
j_gene: TRBJ2-7
CDR3nt: TGTGCCAGCAGCTACCTGACAGAACACCCTTCGCCGGACGAGCAGTACTTC
CDR3aa: CASSYLTEHPSPDEQYF

abundance: .
v_gene: TRBV5-1
d_gene: TRBD1
j_gene: TRBJ1-2
CDR3nt: TGCGCCAGCAGCTTGGACTCAGGGGGCGCGTATGGCTACACCTTC
CDR3aa: CASSLDSGGAYGYTF

abundance: .
v_gene: TRBV5-4
d_gene: TRBD2
j_gene: TRBJ2-3
CDR3nt: TGTGCCAGCAGCCCTAGCGGGATTGGGACCAGCACAGATACGCAGTATTTT
CDR3aa: CASSPSGIGTSTDTQYF

abundance: .
v_gene: TRBV14
d_gene: .
j_gene: TRBJ1-2
CDR3nt: TGTGCCAGCAGCCGAAGTGGAGGTTCTAACTATGGCTACACCTTC
CDR3aa: CASSRSGGSNYGYTF

abundance: .
v_gene: TRBV7-3
d_gene: TRBD2
j_gene: TRBJ2-1
CDR3nt: TGTGCCAGCAGCTCCTTAGCGGGAGCCAAGTACAATGAGCAGTTCTTC
CDR3aa: CASSSLAGAKYNEQFF

abundance: .
v_gene: TRBV7-9
d_gene: .
j_gene: TRBJ2-7
CDR3nt: TGTGCCAGCAGCTCCTATATCTACGAGCAGTACTTC
CDR3aa: CASSSYIYEQYF

abundance: .
v_gene: TRBV7-2
d_gene: TRBD1
j_gene: TRBJ1-2
CDR3nt: TGTGCCAGCAGCGAGGCGACAGGGAACTATGGCTACACCTTC
CDR3aa: CASSEATGNYGYTF

abundance: .
v_gene: TRBV7-3
d_gene: .
j_gene: TRBJ1-6
CDR3nt: TGTGCCAGCAGCTTAGGTTATGGGGCTGATTCACCCCTCCACTTT
CDR3aa: CASSLGYGADSPLHF

abundance: .
v_gene: TRBV27
d_gene: .
j_gene: TRBJ1-3
CDR3nt: TGTGCCAGCAGTTTGAGCTTCACTGGAAACACCATATATTTT
CDR3aa: CASSLSFTGNTIYF

abundance: once
v_gene: TRBV15
d_gene: .
j_gene: TRBJ1-5
CDR3nt: TGTGCCACCAGCAGCTCTACTACAAATTTTGATCAGCCCCAGCATTTT
CDR3aa: CATSSSTTNFDQPQHF

abundance: once
v_gene: TRBV28
d_gene: TRBD2
j_gene: TRBJ2-1
CDR3nt: TGTGCCAGCAGTTTTGGGACTAGCGTCTACAATGAGCAGTTCTTC
CDR3aa: CASSFGTSVYNEQFF

abundance: .
v_gene: TRBV15
d_gene: .
j_gene: TRBJ1-4
CDR3nt: TGTGCCACCAGCACTGGTGAAAAACTGTTTTTT
CDR3aa: CATSTGEKLFF

abundance: .
v_gene: TRBV6-6
d_gene: TRBD1
j_gene: TRBJ1-2
CDR3nt: TGTGCCAGCAGCGAGGACAGGGGGCGTAATGGCTACACCTTC
CDR3aa: CASSEDRGRNGYTF

abundance: .
v_gene: TRBV2
d_gene: .
j_gene: TRBJ1-2
CDR3nt: TGTGCCAGCATTGGGCAGTCCTATGGCTACACCTTC
CDR3aa: CASIGQSYGYTF

abundance: .
v_gene: TRBV27
d_gene: TRBD1
j_gene: TRBJ2-2
CDR3nt: TGTGCCAGCAAGTGGACAGGATACACCGGGGAGCTGTTTTTT
CDR3aa: CASKWTGYTGELFF

abundance: once
v_gene: TRBV19
d_gene: .
j_gene: TRBJ2-3
CDR3nt: TGTGCCAGTAGTATCCCCGACGGGGTGGGAGAAGATACGCAGTATTTT
CDR3aa: CASSIPDGVGEDTQYF